Following are 23 T cell receptor beta chains from one sample sequenced in a study of identical twins. Via MiXCR, TCRdb re-called the 5' RACE reads, giving one row per CDR3 protein. Altogether 1.5 million to 2 million distinct CDR3 sequences are present, around 33% being singletons, with the ten largest covering approximately 0.29%. The sample taken for sequencing was cord blood. All receptors derive from a newborn girl in good health.

Comment on this clonotype: With a much larger clone just one base away, this may be a read error. The V gene is TRBV6-2 or TRBV6-3, the J gene TRBJ2-5; D gene uncertain. The V gene's germline CDR1 is MNHEY and CDR2 SVGEGT. V was pared by 1 base and J by 4 bases, with 10 bases between. There are 14 residues in the CDR3. CDR3 bases: TGTGCCAGCAGTTACTATTCCCCCCCAGAGACCCAGTACTTC. It codes for CASSYYSPPETQYF.

This clonotype appeared a few times. V is TRBV3-1 and J is TRBJ2-7, with 9 bases fitting TRBD2. J gave up 2 bases and V 3 bases, and 2 bases lay outside the gene matches. This CDR3 has 14 residues. From germline, CDR1 is LGHDT and CDR2 YNNKEL (reference sequence). For the CDR3, the DNA is TGTGCCAGCAGCCACCCTAGCGGGGCCTACGAGCAGTACTTC. Translating it yields CASSHPSGAYEQYF.

This clonotype has more than one count but fewer than ten. This chain joins TRBV9 and TRBJ1-1; no definite D call. CDR1 and CDR2 from the germline V gene are SGDLS and YYNGEE. The V end lost 3 bases, the J end lost 0 bases, and 9 bases lay between the germline ends. The CDR3 sequence is 14 residues long. The CDR3 nucleotides read TGTGCCAGCAGCGCCCAGCCGATGAACACTGAAGCTTTCTTT. This encodes CASSAQPMNTEAFF.

CDR3 sequence (DNA): TGTGCCAGCAGCCTCGGGACAGGGACGCACTATGGCTACACCTTC. As protein: CASSLGTGTHYGYTF. J is TRBJ1-2 and V is TRBV27; TRBD1 matches at 9 bases. The length of the CDR3 is 15 residues. V lost 6 bases, J lost 3 bases, and 8 bases stayed unmatched. Germline V lookup: CDR1 MNHEY, CDR2 SMNVEV (reference sequence).

This clonotype was seen many times. The J gene is TRBJ2-6, the V gene TRBV5-1; D not resolved. The V end was cut by 1 base, the J end by 0 bases, with 17 bases between. CDR1 is SGHRS and CDR2 is YFSETQ in the germline V gene. The CDR3 loop spans 19 amino acids. CDR3 amino acids: CASSLLVIGEGSGANVLTF. The CDR3 DNA follows: TGCGCCAGCAGCTTGTTGGTAATAGGAGAAGGCTCTGGGGCCAACGTCCTGACTTTC.

In this sample, this clonotype turned up a few times. V usage is TRBV12-3 or TRBV12-4 and J usage is TRBJ1-2; 7 bases are a match to TRBD1. This CDR3 has 12 amino acids. The V gene end was trimmed by 5 bases and the J gene end by 8 bases; junction bases not matched to a gene: 5. DNA for the CDR3: TGTGCCAGCAGTGCGGACAGGAGGGGCTACACCTTC. This sequence encodes CASSADRRGYTF.

This clonotype was counted only a few times. The gene calls are TRBV12-3 or TRBV12-4 and TRBJ1-4; D is ambiguous. V lost 0 bases to trimming and J lost 1 base, with 9 bases between them. CDR3 length: 16 amino acids. The CDR3 spells CASSLAGTLTNEKLFF. As DNA, the CDR3 is TGTGCCAGCAGTTTAGCAGGCACCCTAACTAATGAAAAACTGTTTTTT.

The chain is built from TRBV20-1 and TRBJ2-7; 10 bases match TRBD2. The germline V gene encodes CDR1 DFQATT and CDR2 SNEGSKA (reference sequence). There are 16 residues in the CDR3. Trimming cost V 5 bases and J 3 bases; bases outside gene matches: 13. The DNA for the CDR3 is TGCAGTGCTCATATCAGCGGGAGGGGCCCTTACTACGAGCAGTACTTC. It translates to CSAHISGRGPYYEQYF.

There are a few counts of this clonotype. The chain uses TRBV20-1 and TRBJ2-1; 7 nucleotides agree with TRBD2. This CDR3 is 14 amino acids long. The germline gives CDR1 DFQATT, CDR2 SNEGSKA (reference sequence). The V and J ends lost 6 bases and 5 bases, in that order; junction bases with no gene match: 10. CDR3 sequence (DNA): TGCAGTGCCCTGCTTCCCGGACTAGACAATGAGCAGTTCTTC. Translation: CSALLPGLDNEQFF.

The V gene is TRBV7-2, the J gene TRBJ1-5; D remains unclear. Trimming removed 1 base from V and 1 base from J, with 8 bases in between. This CDR3 contains 15 residues. Germline V gene lookup returns CDR1 SGHTA and CDR2 FQGNSA. CDR3 amino acids: CASSLVQESNQPQHF. CDR3 nucleotide sequence: TGTGCCAGCAGCTTAGTTCAGGAGAGCAATCAGCCCCAGCATTTT.

At least ten counts were recorded for this clonotype. The rearrangement uses TRBV7-9 and TRBJ1-2, with a possible D match to TRBD1 (5 bases). Deletions cut 1 base from V and 4 bases from J, with 19 bases between. Per the germline V gene, CDR1 is SEHNR and CDR2 is FQNEAQ (reference sequence). The CDR3 is 17 residues long. The CDR3 here is CASSLGTTVALTYGYTF. The CDR3 region has the DNA TGTGCCAGCAGCTTAGGCACGACAGTTGCCCTAACCTATGGCTACACCTTC.

This clonotype was detected a few times. The chain recombines TRBV3-1 with TRBJ2-5; the match to TRBD2 covers 11 bases. Germline V gene data show CDR1 as LGHDT and CDR2 as YNNKEL (reference sequence). The CDR3 runs 18 residues. J was trimmed by 11 bases and V by 0 bases; bases with no gene match: 17. CDR3: CASSQESLAGGHTNEQYF. The DNA of the CDR3 is TGTGCCAGCAGCCAAGAGTCGCTAGCGGGAGGACACACCAATGAGCAGTACTTC.

The chain recombines TRBV2 with TRBJ2-1, with D unclear. Trimming shortened V by 8 bases and J by 0 bases, and 20 bases separated the two germline ends. The length of the CDR3 is 17 residues. Germline CDR1 SNHLY, CDR2 FYNNEI. CDR3 DNA sequence: TGTGCCAGCGCCGAAGGAGACTTCCCCTCCTCCTACAATGAGCAGTTCTTC. Amino acid sequence: CASAEGDFPSSYNEQFF.

The chain links TRBV20-1 to TRBJ2-7; D is undetermined. CDR3 length: 13 amino acids. The ends were cut back, 2 bases at V and 1 base at J, with 9 bases in the middle. Germline-derived CDR1 and CDR2 are DFQATT and SNEGSKA (reference sequence). CDR3 in amino acids: CSARSSPSYEQYF. CDR3 DNA sequence: TGCAGTGCTAGATCCAGCCCGTCCTACGAGCAGTACTTC.

The CDR3 reads CSARGQRGNSPLHF. In DNA form, the CDR3 reads TGCAGTGCTAGAGGGCAGAGGGGTAATTCACCCCTCCACTTT. The chain links TRBV20-1 to TRBJ1-6; TRBD1 might be the D (5 bases). Germline-derived CDR1 and CDR2 are DFQATT and SNEGSKA (reference sequence). Trimming left V 1 base short and J 6 bases short, with 10 bases between. This CDR3 is built from 14 residues.

J is TRBJ2-4 and V is TRBV5-4; maybe TRBD1 (6 bases). This CDR3 comprises 14 residues. Per germline, CDR1 SGHNT and CDR2 YYREEE (reference sequence). The V end was cut by 0 bases, the J end by 5 bases, with 9 bases between. The CDR3 DNA reads TGTGCCAGCAGCTTGGGAGGGGGAGAAAACATTCAGTACTTC. Translated, it gives CASSLGGGENIQYF.

This chain connects TRBV4-1 to TRBJ2-5; D not resolved. V was cut by 0 bases and J by 11 bases, with 16 bases left in between. The CDR3 contains 14 residues. From germline, CDR1 is MGHRA and CDR2 YSYEKL. Here the CDR3 DNA reads TGCGCCAGCAGCCAAGAGCGCACCTACAATGAGCAGTACTTC. Protein sequence: CASSQERTYNEQYF.

This clonotype was detected only a few times. The rearrangement links TRBV5-1 to TRBJ2-5, with D maybe TRBD1 (6 bases). CDR1 and CDR2 (germline): SGHRS, YFSETQ. The CDR3 sequence is 11 residues long. Trimming cost V 6 bases and J 4 bases, with 7 bases left between them. CDR3 loop: CASIQGETQYF. The CDR3 nucleotides read TGCGCCAGCATACAGGGAGAGACCCAGTACTTC.

The chain has TRBV3-1 and TRBJ2-3; TRBD2 agrees at 12 bases. V lost 2 bases to trimming and J lost 4 bases; unmatched junction nucleotides: 1. CDR1 and CDR2 from the germline V gene are LGHDT and YNNKEL (reference sequence). The length of the CDR3 is 15 residues. The CDR3: CASSQLAGGADTQYF. In nucleotides, the CDR3 is TGTGCCAGCAGCCAACTAGCGGGGGGGGCAGATACGCAGTATTTT.

Remarks on this clonotype: One end of the junction fails to match germline, which may point to a read error. The V call is TRBV11-2, the J call TRBJ2-1; D not resolved. Germline assignment: CDR1 SGHAT and CDR2 FQNNGV. The CDR3 runs to 13 residues. As DNA, the CDR3 is TGTGCCAGCAGCTTTCCCGTCTACGATGAGCAGTTCTTC. Protein product: CASSFPVYDEQFF.

The sample holds a few counts of this clonotype. The genes are TRBV20-1 and TRBJ2-7; 11 nucleotides align to TRBD2. The CDR3 length is 15 residues. The germline V gene has CDR1 DFQATT and CDR2 SNEGSKA (reference sequence). With 3 bases clipped from V and 1 base from J, the junction kept 5 bases outside the gene matches. The CDR3 sequence is CSASILAGGSYEQYF. The CDR3, as DNA: TGCAGTGCTAGTATCCTAGCGGGAGGTTCCTACGAGCAGTACTTC.

The genes are TRBV20-1 and TRBJ2-5; 7 nucleotides align to TRBD2. The V and J ends lost 5 bases and 3 bases, in that order; junction bases with no gene match: 3. CDR1 is DFQATT and CDR2 is SNEGSKA in the germline V gene (reference sequence). The CDR3 consists of 12 residues. The CDR3 loop is CSADGLEETQYF. The CDR3 DNA follows: TGCAGTGCTGACGGACTAGAAGAGACCCAGTACTTC.

In regard to this clonotype: Being one base from a much bigger clone, this may be a read error. CDR3 DNA: TGTGCCAGCAGTTTCCCGGGACTAGCGGGAGTCAATGAGCAGTTCTTC. Its translation: CASSFPGLAGVNEQFF. This sequence joins TRBV27 and TRBJ2-1, with TRBD2 identical over 14 bases. The V gene's germline CDR1 is MNHEY and CDR2 SMNVEV (reference sequence). The length of the CDR3 is 16 residues. V lost 3 bases and J lost 6; bases outside the gene matches: 4.